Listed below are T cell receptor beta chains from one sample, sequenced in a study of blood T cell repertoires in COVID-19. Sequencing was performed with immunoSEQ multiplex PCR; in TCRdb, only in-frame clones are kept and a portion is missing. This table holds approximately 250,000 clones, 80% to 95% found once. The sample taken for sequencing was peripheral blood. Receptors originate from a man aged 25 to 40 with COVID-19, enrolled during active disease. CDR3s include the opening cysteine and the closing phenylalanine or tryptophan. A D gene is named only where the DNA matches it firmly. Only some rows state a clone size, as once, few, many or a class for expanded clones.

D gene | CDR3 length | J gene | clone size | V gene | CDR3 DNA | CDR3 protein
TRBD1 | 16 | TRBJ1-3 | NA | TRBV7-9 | TGTGCCAGCAGCTCATACCCGGGACAGGGGGGGAACACCATATATTTT | CASSSYPGQGGNTIYF
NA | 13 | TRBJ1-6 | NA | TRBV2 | TGTGCCAGCAGTGAGGGGAGATGGTCACCCCTCCACTTT | CASSEGRWSPLHF
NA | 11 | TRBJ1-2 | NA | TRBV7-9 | TGTGCCAGCAGCACAGTCCGTGGCTACACCTTC | CASSTVRGYTF
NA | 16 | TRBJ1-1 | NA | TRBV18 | TGTGCCAGCTCACACACCGAGGGGGGGCCTACGTCTGAAGCTTTCTTT | CASSHTEGGPTSEAFF
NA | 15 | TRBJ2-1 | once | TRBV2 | TGTGCCAGCAGTCCCCTAGCGAACTCCTACAATGAGCAGTTCTTC | CASSPLANSYNEQFF
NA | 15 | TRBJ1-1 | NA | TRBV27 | TGTGCCAGCAGTTTATTGGGGGCGCGGGACACTGAAGCTTTCTTT | CASSLLGARDTEAFF
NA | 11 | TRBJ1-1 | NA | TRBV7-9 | TGTGCCAGCAGCCCAGACACTGAAGCTTTCTTT | CASSPDTEAFF
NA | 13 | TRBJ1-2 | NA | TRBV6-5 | TGTGCCGCGGGGGGTAGGGGGAACTATGGCTACACCTTC | CAAGGRGNYGYTF
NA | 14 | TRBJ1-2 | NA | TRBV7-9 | TGTGCCAGCAGTCCCCAAGGGGGAAAGCGTGGCTACACCTTC | CASSPQGGKRGYTF
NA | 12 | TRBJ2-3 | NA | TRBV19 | TGTGCCAGTAGTATGACGAGGGATACGCAGTATTTT | CASSMTRDTQYF
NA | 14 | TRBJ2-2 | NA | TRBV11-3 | TGTGCCAGCAGCCGCGGGAAGGTCTCCGGGGAGCTGTTTTTT | CASSRGKVSGELFF
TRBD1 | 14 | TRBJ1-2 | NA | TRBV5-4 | TGTGCCAGCAGCTACCCACAGGGGGACTATGGCTACACCTTC | CASSYPQGDYGYTF
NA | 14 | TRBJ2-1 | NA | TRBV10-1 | TGCGCCAGCAGTGAGTTCTCCCGGGGGTATGAGCAGTTCTTC | CASSEFSRGYEQFF
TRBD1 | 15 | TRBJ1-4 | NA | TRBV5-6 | TGTGCCAGCAGCCCGACGACAGGGGGGCGGGAAAAACTGTTTTTT | CASSPTTGGREKLFF
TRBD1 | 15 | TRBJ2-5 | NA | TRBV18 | TGTGCCAGCTCATACACGGACAGGGGCTGGGAGACCCAGTACTTC | CASSYTDRGWETQYF
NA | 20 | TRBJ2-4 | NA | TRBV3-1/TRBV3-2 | TGTGCCAGCAGCCAAGTCCGTAGTGGAGCAGCCAGCCTAGCCAAAAACATTCAGTACTTC | CASSQVRSGAASLAKNIQYF
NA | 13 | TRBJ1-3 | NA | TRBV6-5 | TGTGCCAGCAGGACAGCCTCTGGAAACACCATATATTTT | CASRTASGNTIYF
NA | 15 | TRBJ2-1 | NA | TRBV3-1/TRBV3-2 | TGTGCCAGCAGCCACGATACAGGTGACTACAATGAGCAGTTCTTC | CASSHDTGDYNEQFF
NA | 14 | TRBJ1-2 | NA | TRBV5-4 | TGTGCCAGCAGCTTGAAGTCAGTTAACTATGGCTACACCTTC | CASSLKSVNYGYTF
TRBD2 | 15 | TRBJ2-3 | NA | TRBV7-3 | TGTGCCAGCAGCCCCGGCGGGGGGGCCCCAGATACGCAGTATTTT | CASSPGGGAPDTQYF
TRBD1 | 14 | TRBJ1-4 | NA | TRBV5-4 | TGTGCCAGCAGCACACCGGACAGGGCTGAAAAACTGTTTTTT | CASSTPDRAEKLFF
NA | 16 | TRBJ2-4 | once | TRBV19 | TGTGCCAGTAGTATTTTTCCGGGACTAGCCAAAAACATTCAGTACTTC | CASSIFPGLAKNIQYF
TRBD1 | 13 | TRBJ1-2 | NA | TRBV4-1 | TGCGCCAGCAGCCCAGGGGGCTCATTACGCTACACCTTC | CASSPGGSLRYTF
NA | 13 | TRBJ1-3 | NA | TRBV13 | TGTGCCAGCACCGAGAAACTTGGAAACACCATATATTTT | CASTEKLGNTIYF
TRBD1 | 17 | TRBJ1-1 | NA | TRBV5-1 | TGCGCCAGCAGCTTGGTGACCAGGGGGCAGTCATACACTGAAGCTTTCTTT | CASSLVTRGQSYTEAFF
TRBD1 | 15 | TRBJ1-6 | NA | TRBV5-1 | TGCGCCAGCAGCTTGGCGGGGACAGGCAGGTCACCCCTCCACTTT | CASSLAGTGRSPLHF